This T cell receptor (beta chain) came from a study of control samples from healthy donors and cancer patients. The CDR3 is 13 amino acids. Germline V gives CDR1 SGHTA, CDR2 FQGNSA. V dropped 5 bases and J dropped 8; count of bases not matched to a gene: 7. The repertoire was sequenced with immunoSEQ multiplex PCR; TCRdb's copy has only in-frame clones and lacks some. The table has under 450,000 clones, 90% seen once. The genes are TRBV7-2 and TRBJ1-2; 8 positions agree with TRBD1. Input material: PBMCs. The receptor was derived from a middle-aged man with head and neck cancer. CDR3 in amino acids: CASSLQTGDGYTF. The CDR3 coding sequence is TGTGCCAGCAGCCTCCAGACAGGGGACGGCTACACCTTC.